Listed below are T cell receptor beta chains from one sample, sequenced in a study of blood T cell repertoires in COVID-19. Sequencing was performed with immunoSEQ multiplex PCR; in TCRdb, only in-frame clones are kept and a portion is missing. The table lists some 390,000 clones, about 90% of them singletons. Sequenced: peripheral blood. Receptors were obtained from a woman aged 60-75 years with COVID-19, enrolled during active disease. Each CDR3 is given with its conserved first and last residue. The D gene is left open where the match is weak. Not every row has a clone size; where given, it reads once, few, many or a size class.

j_gene: TRBJ2-7; d_gene: NA; abundance: NA; v_gene: TRBV4-1; CDR3nt: TGCGCCAGCAGCTTTGAGGCAGGACTCGTACCCTACGAGCAGTACTTC; CDR3aa: CASSFEAGLVPYEQYF
j_gene: TRBJ2-2; d_gene: TRBD2; abundance: NA; v_gene: TRBV27; CDR3nt: TGTGCCAGCAGTTTCACCAGCGGGGGGGATCACGGGGAGCTGTTTTTT; CDR3aa: CASSFTSGGDHGELFF
j_gene: TRBJ2-1; d_gene: NA; abundance: NA; v_gene: TRBV7-9; CDR3nt: TGTGCCAGCAGCTTAAGTGGGGGCAGCGCCTACAATGAGCAGTTCTTC; CDR3aa: CASSLSGGSAYNEQFF
j_gene: TRBJ2-3; d_gene: NA; abundance: NA; v_gene: TRBV6-5; CDR3nt: TGTGCCAGCAGCCCCCAGCGGCTTAACACAGATACGCAGTATTTT; CDR3aa: CASSPQRLNTDTQYF
j_gene: TRBJ1-2; d_gene: NA; abundance: NA; v_gene: TRBV19; CDR3nt: TGTGCCAGTAGCCGGACAGATACCTATGGCTACACCTTC; CDR3aa: CASSRTDTYGYTF
j_gene: TRBJ1-1; d_gene: NA; abundance: NA; v_gene: TRBV28; CDR3nt: TGTGCCAGCAGTTTATTGGCGGAACCAGCTTTCTTT; CDR3aa: CASSLLAEPAFF
j_gene: TRBJ1-5; d_gene: NA; abundance: NA; v_gene: TRBV11-2; CDR3nt: TGTGCCAGCAGCTTAGGATTGGGACTCGGTCAGCCCCAGCATTTT; CDR3aa: CASSLGLGLGQPQHF
j_gene: TRBJ2-5; d_gene: NA; abundance: NA; v_gene: TRBV5-1; CDR3nt: TGCGCCAGCAGAACAGAACCCGGACTAGAGACCCAGTACTTC; CDR3aa: CASRTEPGLETQYF
j_gene: TRBJ2-7; d_gene: NA; abundance: NA; v_gene: TRBV6-5; CDR3nt: TGTGCCAGCAGCCTCTCACGGGCCTACGAGCAGTACTTC; CDR3aa: CASSLSRAYEQYF
j_gene: TRBJ2-3; d_gene: TRBD2; abundance: NA; v_gene: TRBV6-5; CDR3nt: TGTGCCGGCAAACTAGCGGGCACAGATACGCAGTATTTT; CDR3aa: CAGKLAGTDTQYF
j_gene: TRBJ1-2; d_gene: NA; abundance: NA; v_gene: TRBV6-1; CDR3nt: TGTGCCAGCAGTGAGCGGGGCTTTGGAGGCTACACCTTC; CDR3aa: CASSERGFGGYTF
j_gene: TRBJ2-3; d_gene: TRBD2; abundance: NA; v_gene: TRBV15; CDR3nt: TGTGCCACCAGCAGGAAGGGACTAGCGGGGGCTAGCACAGATACGCAGTATTTT; CDR3aa: CATSRKGLAGASTDTQYF
j_gene: TRBJ1-2; d_gene: NA; abundance: NA; v_gene: TRBV6-6; CDR3nt: TGTGCCAGCAGTTCCCCACTGAACTATGGCTACACCTTC; CDR3aa: CASSSPLNYGYTF
j_gene: TRBJ1-2; d_gene: TRBD1; abundance: NA; v_gene: TRBV6-5; CDR3nt: TGTGCCAGCAGTACGGACAGGGGCGTCTATGGCTACACCTTC; CDR3aa: CASSTDRGVYGYTF
j_gene: TRBJ2-7; d_gene: TRBD2; abundance: NA; v_gene: TRBV2; CDR3nt: TGTGCCAGCAGTTTCGGGGGGGCTAGGGAGCAGTACTTC; CDR3aa: CASSFGGAREQYF
j_gene: TRBJ1-1; d_gene: NA; abundance: NA; v_gene: TRBV5-4; CDR3nt: TGTGCCAGCAGCTTGGGGGGTCCAGGGGTCAACACTGAAGCTTTCTTT; CDR3aa: CASSLGGPGVNTEAFF
j_gene: TRBJ1-1; d_gene: NA; abundance: NA; v_gene: TRBV12-3/TRBV12-4; CDR3nt: TGTGCCAGCAGTTTACTCCACACTGAAGCTTTCTTT; CDR3aa: CASSLLHTEAFF
j_gene: TRBJ1-2; d_gene: TRBD1; abundance: NA; v_gene: TRBV25-1; CDR3nt: TGTGCCAGCAGTGAATACGCGACAGGGAAGAACTATGGCTACACCTTC; CDR3aa: CASSEYATGKNYGYTF
j_gene: TRBJ1-1; d_gene: TRBD1; abundance: NA; v_gene: TRBV28; CDR3nt: TGTGCCAGCAGTTTGACCCCCGGGACAGGGGATACTGAAGCTTTCTTT; CDR3aa: CASSLTPGTGDTEAFF
j_gene: TRBJ1-6; d_gene: TRBD1; abundance: NA; v_gene: TRBV6-6; CDR3nt: TGTGCCAGCAGTTACTCGGGACAGGCCAATTCACCCCTCCACTTT; CDR3aa: CASSYSGQANSPLHF
j_gene: TRBJ2-3; d_gene: TRBD2; abundance: NA; v_gene: TRBV9; CDR3nt: TGTGCCAGCAGTGCGGGACTAGCGGGGATGAGACGCACAGATACGCAGTATTTT; CDR3aa: CASSAGLAGMRRTDTQYF
j_gene: TRBJ1-5; d_gene: NA; abundance: NA; v_gene: TRBV27; CDR3nt: TGTGCCAGCAGCCGGGACATGAGTTATCAGCCCCAGCATTTT; CDR3aa: CASSRDMSYQPQHF
j_gene: TRBJ2-2; d_gene: NA; abundance: NA; v_gene: TRBV3-1/TRBV3-2; CDR3nt: TGTGCCAGCAGCCTGACAAGCTTGAACACCGGGGAGCTGTTTTTT; CDR3aa: CASSLTSLNTGELFF
j_gene: TRBJ2-5; d_gene: NA; abundance: NA; v_gene: TRBV6-5; CDR3nt: TGTGCCAGCAGTTATTATATCCAAGAGACCCAGTACTTC; CDR3aa: CASSYYIQETQYF
j_gene: TRBJ1-3; d_gene: NA; abundance: NA; v_gene: TRBV5-8; CDR3nt: TGTGCCAGCAGCTTGGCGGTCTCTGGAAACACCATATATTTT; CDR3aa: CASSLAVSGNTIYF
j_gene: TRBJ2-1; d_gene: TRBD1; abundance: NA; v_gene: TRBV9; CDR3nt: TGTGCCAGCAGCAGTGGGACAGGGAATGAGCAGTTCTTC; CDR3aa: CASSSGTGNEQFF
j_gene: TRBJ2-5; d_gene: NA; abundance: NA; v_gene: TRBV7-9; CDR3nt: TGTGCCAGCAGCTTAGCGATAGGCGGGGAGACCCAGTACTTC; CDR3aa: CASSLAIGGETQYF
j_gene: TRBJ2-1; d_gene: TRBD1; abundance: few; v_gene: TRBV14; CDR3nt: TGTGCCAGCAGCTTCGACAGGGTGAATGAGCAGTTCTTC; CDR3aa: CASSFDRVNEQFF
j_gene: TRBJ1-2; d_gene: TRBD1; abundance: NA; v_gene: TRBV19; CDR3nt: TGTGCCAGTAGTACCACACCGGGACAGGGGTATGGCTACACCTTC; CDR3aa: CASSTTPGQGYGYTF
j_gene: TRBJ1-2; d_gene: TRBD1; abundance: NA; v_gene: TRBV5-1; CDR3nt: TGCGCCAGCAGCTTCGGGACAGCCCTTAACTATGGCTACACCTTC; CDR3aa: CASSFGTALNYGYTF
j_gene: TRBJ1-1; d_gene: NA; abundance: few; v_gene: TRBV9; CDR3nt: TGTGCCAGCAGCCCTCATAGCCGGGGGACTGAAGCTTTCTTT; CDR3aa: CASSPHSRGTEAFF
j_gene: TRBJ1-2; d_gene: NA; abundance: NA; v_gene: TRBV2; CDR3nt: TGTGCCAGCAGTGACCCCGCAGGGGCTTGGACCTATGGCTACACCTTC; CDR3aa: CASSDPAGAWTYGYTF
j_gene: TRBJ2-6; d_gene: TRBD1; abundance: NA; v_gene: TRBV19; CDR3nt: TGTGCCAGTATCCTACAGGGGTCTGGGGCCAACGTCCTGACTTTC; CDR3aa: CASILQGSGANVLTF
j_gene: TRBJ2-1; d_gene: TRBD1; abundance: NA; v_gene: TRBV5-4; CDR3nt: TGTGCCAGCAGCCAACAGGGGGGCGCCTACAATGAGCAGTTCTTC; CDR3aa: CASSQQGGAYNEQFF
j_gene: TRBJ2-5; d_gene: NA; abundance: NA; v_gene: TRBV6-6; CDR3nt: TGTGCCAGCAGTCGACAATTCCAAGAGACCCAGTACTTC; CDR3aa: CASSRQFQETQYF
j_gene: TRBJ1-2; d_gene: NA; abundance: NA; v_gene: TRBV12-3/TRBV12-4; CDR3nt: TGTGCCAGCAGGTCTACCTATGGCTACACCTTC; CDR3aa: CASRSTYGYTF
j_gene: TRBJ1-2; d_gene: TRBD1; abundance: NA; v_gene: TRBV5-1; CDR3nt: TGCGCCAGCAGCCCTCGACAGGGCTCCTATGGCTACACCTTC; CDR3aa: CASSPRQGSYGYTF
j_gene: TRBJ1-6; d_gene: NA; abundance: NA; v_gene: TRBV9; CDR3nt: TGTGCCAGCAGCGACGGGGAGAATTCACCCCTCCACTTT; CDR3aa: CASSDGENSPLHF
j_gene: TRBJ2-6; d_gene: NA; abundance: NA; v_gene: TRBV14; CDR3nt: TGTGCCAGCAGCCTTCAGGGTTCTGGGGCCAACGTCCTGACTTTC; CDR3aa: CASSLQGSGANVLTF
j_gene: TRBJ1-2; d_gene: TRBD1; abundance: NA; v_gene: TRBV18; CDR3nt: TGTGCCAGCTCACCAACAGGGGGCAGGCATGGCTACACCTTC; CDR3aa: CASSPTGGRHGYTF
j_gene: TRBJ2-5; d_gene: TRBD2; abundance: NA; v_gene: TRBV5-1; CDR3nt: TGCGCCAGCACTCCGGATGCGGGGGGCCCCCAAGAGACCCAGTACTTC; CDR3aa: CASTPDAGGPQETQYF